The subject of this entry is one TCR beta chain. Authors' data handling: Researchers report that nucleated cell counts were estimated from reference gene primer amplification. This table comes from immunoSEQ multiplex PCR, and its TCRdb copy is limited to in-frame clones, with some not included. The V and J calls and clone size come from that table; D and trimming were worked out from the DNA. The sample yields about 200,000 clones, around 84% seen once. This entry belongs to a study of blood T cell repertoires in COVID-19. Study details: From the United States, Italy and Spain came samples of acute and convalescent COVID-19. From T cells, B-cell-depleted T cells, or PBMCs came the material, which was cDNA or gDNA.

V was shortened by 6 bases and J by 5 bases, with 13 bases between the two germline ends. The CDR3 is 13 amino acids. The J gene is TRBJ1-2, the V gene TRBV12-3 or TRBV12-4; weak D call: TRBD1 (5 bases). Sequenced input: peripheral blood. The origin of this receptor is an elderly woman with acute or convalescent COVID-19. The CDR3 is CASSPPGGYGYTF. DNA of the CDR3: TGTGCCAGCAGCCCCCCGGGGGGATATGGCTACACCTTC.